The entry below gives a single T cell receptor beta chain sequence along with its context. Per the original methods: Counts of nucleated cells, estimated from reference gene primer amplification, were obtained. This table comes from immunoSEQ multiplex PCR, and its TCRdb copy is limited to in-frame clones, with some not included. V, J and clone size are those of that table, while D and trimming were read from the DNA. The sample carries approximately 150,000 clones, about 91% recorded once. This specimen comes from a study of blood T cell repertoires in COVID-19. In the study overall: The study drew acute and convalescent COVID-19 samples from the United States, Italy and Spain. The analysed material was cDNA or gDNA that came from T cells, B-cell-depleted T cells, or PBMCs.

CDR1 is LNHDA and CDR2 is SQIVND in the germline V gene (reference sequence). The CDR3 is 13 amino acids. After removal of 7 bases from V and 7 bases from J, the junction contained 9 bases not matched to a gene. The receptor was derived from a human donor in a cohort sampled during active COVID-19. Source material: peripheral blood. V gene TRBV19 combines with J gene TRBJ1-1; 7 bases line up with TRBD1. CDR3 coding DNA: TGTGCCAGTACCGTGACAGGGAGCCTTGAAGCTTTCTTT. Translating it yields CASTVTGSLEAFF.